A single sample gave rise to the 17 T cell receptor beta chains below, sequenced in a study of blood T cell repertoires in COVID-19 (dated by TCRdb to the early 2020s). Library method: the immunoSEQ multiplex PCR assay. TCRdb retrieved this table from immuneACCESS and kept in-frame rearrangements only. Not all clones are present; in checked studies, unresolved V genes account for under half, and no reason is known for the remainder. The sample data list approximately 160,000 clones, and 80% to 90% of these were observed just once. The ten largest clones capture about 6.8% of the sample. The sample consisted of peripheral blood. The source of these receptors is a woman aged 45-60 years in a cohort sampled during active or convalescent COVID-19.

The chain combines TRBV7-9 with TRBJ2-3, with D possibly being TRBD2 (5 bases). V lost 5 bases, J lost 5 bases, and 23 bases lay in between. CDR1 is SEHNR, CDR2 FQNEAQ, per germline (reference sequence). The CDR3 contains 17 residues. CDR3 protein: CASSVQSWASREDTQYF. CDR3 in DNA: TGTGCCAGCAGCGTACAAAGTTGGGCTTCACGGGAAGATACGCAGTATTTT.

V is TRBV25-1 and J is TRBJ2-6, with D perhaps TRBD1 (6 bases). The CDR3 length is 18 residues. CDR1 is MGHDK, CDR2 SYGVNS, per germline. Deletions cut 6 bases from V and 0 bases from J, with 18 bases between. The CDR3 DNA follows: TGTGCCAGCAGCAGCCCCGCGGACAGTACCTCTGGGGCCAACGTCCTGACTTTC. Residues: CASSSPADSTSGANVLTF.

This sequence joins TRBV5-5 and TRBJ2-7; the match to TRBD1 covers 10 bases. Germline loops: CDR1 SGHKS, CDR2 YYEKEE (reference sequence). This CDR3 is 17 amino acids long. V gave up 2 bases and J gave up 5 bases; unmatched junction bases: 13. CDR3 sequence: CASSLNPTGTGENEQYF. The CDR3 DNA reads TGTGCCAGCAGCTTAAACCCAACCGGGACAGGGGAAAACGAGCAGTACTTC.

The J gene is TRBJ1-5, the V gene TRBV19; D call uncertain. CDR3 length: 14 residues. Trimming took off 7 bases at V and 4 bases at J, with 14 bases between the two ends. CDR1 and CDR2 from the germline V gene are LNHDA and SQIVND (reference sequence). The CDR3 region is CASNSGKMNQPQHF. CDR3 bases: TGTGCCAGTAATAGCGGAAAAATGAATCAGCCCCAGCATTTT. The full variable domain, rest sourced from reference TRBV19 and TRBJ1-5, is DGGITQSPKYLFRKEGQNVTLSCEQNLNHDAMYWYRQDPGQGLRLIYYSQIVNDFQKGDIAEGYSVSREKKESFPLTVTSAQKNPTAFYLCASNSGKMNQPQHFGDGTRLSIL.

The chain recombines TRBV25-1 with TRBJ2-4; D is perhaps TRBD1 (5 bases). Germline V gene lookup returns CDR1 MGHDK and CDR2 SYGVNS. V was cut by 4 bases and J by 4 bases, with 11 bases left in between. CDR3 length: 14 amino acids. DNA for the CDR3: TGTGCCAGCAGTGGGGGCCAGGGAAAAAACATTCAGTACTTC. Protein sequence: CASSGGQGKNIQYF. The full variable domain, completed using reference TRBV25-1 and TRBJ2-4, is EADIYQTPRYLVIGTGKKITLECSQTMGHDKMYWYQQDPGMELHLIHYSYGVNSTEKGDLSSESTVSRIRTEHFPLTLESARPSHTSQYLCASSGGQGKNIQYFGAGTRLSVL.

The chain couples TRBV29-1 to TRBJ1-4; 9 bases agree with TRBD1. The V and J ends lost 7 bases and 8 bases, in that order; junction bases with no gene match: 8. The CDR3 length is 13 residues. Looked up from germline, CDR1 is SQVTM and CDR2 is ANQGSEA. CDR3 coding DNA: TGCAGCGGTTCCGGGACAGGGAACGAAAAACTGTTTTTT. It yields the protein CSGSGTGNEKLFF.

The chain joins TRBV24-1 to TRBJ2-1, with 7 bases that match TRBD1. Germline CDR1 is KGHDR and CDR2 is SFDVKD. V gave up 4 bases and J gave up 0 bases; unmatched junction bases: 11. CDR3 length: 18 residues. DNA for the CDR3: TGTGCCACCAGTGAGGGCAAACAGGGGAAAAGCTCCTACAATGAGCAGTTCTTC. Translating it yields CATSEGKQGKSSYNEQFF.

The chain is built from TRBV7-2 and TRBJ2-2; 8 nucleotides line up with TRBD2. CDR1 and CDR2 (germline): SGHTA, FQGNSA. With 5 bases clipped from V and 7 bases from J, the junction kept 9 bases outside the gene matches. This CDR3 has 15 amino acids. Here the CDR3 DNA reads TGTGCCAGCAGCCCGGGGGGGCGGGTCGGCGGGGAGCTGTTTTTT. This sequence encodes CASSPGGRVGGELFF.

V is TRBV5-1 and J is TRBJ1-2; 7 bases align to TRBD1. The CDR3 consists of 17 residues. Per germline, CDR1 SGHRS and CDR2 YFSETQ. The J segment lost 1 base and the V segment lost 0 bases, leaving 9 bases of the junction unmatched. The CDR3 sequence: CASSLAPGQEYNYGYTF. Here the CDR3 DNA reads TGCGCCAGCAGCTTGGCCCCCGGACAGGAGTATAACTATGGCTACACCTTC.

The chain uses TRBV11-3 and TRBJ2-3; D ambiguous. V lost 4 bases, J lost 4 bases, and 6 bases lay in between. The germline V gene encodes CDR1 SGHNT and CDR2 YENEEA. This CDR3 has 12 amino acids. CDR3 bases: TGTGCCAGCAGCTCCTCTTCAGATACGCAGTATTTT. It is translated as CASSSSSDTQYF.

The rearrangement links TRBV4-1 to TRBJ1-2, with 11 positions matching TRBD1. The CDR3 sequence is 16 residues long. Germline values: CDR1 MGHRA, CDR2 YSYEKL. The V gene end was trimmed by 0 bases and the J gene end by 3 bases; junction bases not matched to a gene: 3. DNA of the CDR3: TGCGCCAGCAGCCAAGACGGGACAGGGGGTGACTATGGCTACACCTTC. Translation gives CASSQDGTGGDYGYTF.

V is TRBV3-1 (or the pseudogene TRBV3-2) and J is TRBJ2-7, with 10 bases identical to TRBD2. J gave up 4 bases and V 3 bases, and 9 bases lay outside the gene matches. This CDR3 spans 16 amino acids. Germline CDR1 reads LGHDT; CDR2 reads YNNKEL (reference sequence). The CDR3, as DNA: TGTGCCAGCAGCCAGACAGGGACTAGCGAGTCGTACGAGCAGTACTTC. Protein product: CASSQTGTSESYEQYF.

The V call is TRBV19, the J call TRBJ1-3; no clear D gene. V was trimmed by 2 bases and J by 3 bases, leaving 2 bases between them. This CDR3 has 12 amino acids. Germline lookup yields CDR1 LNHDA and CDR2 SQIVND (reference sequence). The CDR3: CASSIYGNTIYF. The CDR3 bases are TGTGCCAGTAGTATATATGGAAACACCATATATTTT.

This clone was counted many times. The rearrangement links TRBV6-5 to TRBJ1-1, with D possibly matching TRBD1 (5 bases). CDR1 MNHEY and CDR2 SVGAGI come from the germline V gene. The CDR3 sequence is 13 residues long. V lost 6 bases, J lost 3 bases, and 11 bases lay in between. The CDR3 DNA is TGTGCCAGCAGGCGGGGCTTCGACACTGAAGCTTTCTTT. This sequence encodes CASRRGFDTEAFF.

The chain uses TRBV2 and TRBJ1-5; D may be TRBD1 (5 bases). CDR1 is SNHLY and CDR2 is FYNNEI in the germline V gene. CDR3 size: 16 residues. The V and J ends lost 6 bases and 0 bases respectively, with 15 bases between them. The CDR3: CASSRTTGYSNQPQHF. The CDR3 nucleotides are TGTGCCAGCAGCCGAACCACAGGTTATAGCAATCAGCCCCAGCATTTT.

The CDR3 loop reads CAISESTRDTYGYTF. The CDR3 DNA reads TGTGCCATCAGTGAGTCAACCCGGGACACCTATGGCTACACCTTC. The J gene is TRBJ1-2, the V gene TRBV10-3; TRBD1 is a possible D gene (6 bases). Per germline, CDR1 ENHRY and CDR2 SYGVKD. The CDR3 runs to 15 residues. V was clipped by 0 bases and J by 4 bases, with 12 bases between them.

The chain joins TRBV4-1 to TRBJ1-1, with 7 positions matching TRBD1. J lost 3 bases, V lost 0 bases, and 1 base had no gene match. From germline, CDR1 is MGHRA and CDR2 YSYEKL. The length of the CDR3 is 14 residues. DNA for the CDR3: TGCGCCAGCAGCCAAGAGCAGGGGGACACTGAAGCTTTCTTT. Its protein product is CASSQEQGDTEAFF.